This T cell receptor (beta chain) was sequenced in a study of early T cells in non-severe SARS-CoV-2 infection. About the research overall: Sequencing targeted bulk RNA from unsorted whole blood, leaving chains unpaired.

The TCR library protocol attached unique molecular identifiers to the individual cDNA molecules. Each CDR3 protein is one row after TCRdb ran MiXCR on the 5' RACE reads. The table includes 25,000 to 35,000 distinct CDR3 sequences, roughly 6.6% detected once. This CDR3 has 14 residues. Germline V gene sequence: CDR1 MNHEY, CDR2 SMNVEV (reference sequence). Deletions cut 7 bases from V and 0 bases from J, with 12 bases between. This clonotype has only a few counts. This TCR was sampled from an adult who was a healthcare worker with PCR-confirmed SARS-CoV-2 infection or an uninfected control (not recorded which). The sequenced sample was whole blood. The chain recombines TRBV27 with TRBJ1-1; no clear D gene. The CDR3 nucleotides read TGTGCCAGCAAACCGTCGGGGATGAACACTGAAGCTTTCTTT. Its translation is CASKPSGMNTEAFF.